These 14 T cell receptor beta chains share one sample of origin, sequenced in a study of cytomegalovirus exposure and HLA in healthy donors. The PCR used 60 Vbeta and 13 Jbeta primers. TCRdb keeps only in-frame clones here, not all; method: immunoSEQ multiplex PCR. The data contain 120,000 or so clones, more than 60% of them seen just once; the ten biggest clones take up around 3.7%. Sequencing input: PBMCs. The receptors originated from a woman between 40 and 55 years old in good health and CMV-seronegative.

This chain links TRBV2 with TRBJ2-5; a possible D gene is TRBD1 (6 bases). The DNA end is a closer match to TRBJ2-7, so the J assignment may be wrong. Germline V gene sequence: CDR1 SNHLY, CDR2 FYNNEI. CDR3 size: 13 residues. CDR3 DNA: TGTGCCAGCGGATGGGCAGGGGCCTACGAGCAGTACTTC. This encodes CASGWAGAYEQYF.

The count of this clone is one. CDR3 amino acids: CASSIPGTYSNQPQHF. CDR3 nucleotide sequence: TGTGCCAGTAGTATTCCGGGAACTTATAGCAATCAGCCCCAGCATTTT. This chain connects TRBV19 to TRBJ1-5, with D uncertain. Trimming shortened V by 3 bases and J by 0 bases, and 12 bases separated the two germline ends. The CDR3 spans 16 residues. Germline V CDR1 and CDR2: LNHDA, SQIVND (reference sequence). Variable domain in full (rest from reference TRBV19 and TRBJ1-5): DGGITQSPKYLFRKEGQNVTLSCEQNLNHDAMYWYRQDPGQGLRLIYYSQIVNDFQKGDIAEGYSVSREKKESFPLTVTSAQKNPTAFYLCASSIPGTYSNQPQHFGDGTRLSIL.

On this clone itself: Within the sample, other DNA sequences also encode this same CDR3. V usage is TRBV30 and J usage is TRBJ2-5; the D is unclear. The V gene lost 1 base and the J gene lost 4 bases, with 4 bases spanning the gap. Looked up from germline, CDR1 is GTSNPN and CDR2 is SVGIG (reference sequence). This CDR3 spans 11 amino acids. CDR3 region: CAWSARETQYF. The CDR3 nucleotides are TGTGCCTGGAGTGCTAGAGAGACCCAGTACTTC.

This chain connects TRBV6-5 to TRBJ1-2, with D perhaps TRBD1 (6 bases). Germline V gene lookup returns CDR1 MNHEY and CDR2 SVGAGI. V lost 6 bases and J 6 bases, leaving 20 bases between the germline ends. This CDR3 is 15 amino acids long. CDR3: CASRVQGYGFDGYTF. CDR3 sequence (DNA): TGTGCCAGCAGGGTCCAGGGGTATGGGTTTGATGGCTACACCTTC.

This chain uses TRBV28 with TRBJ2-7, with 8 bases that match TRBD2. V was clipped by 7 bases and J by 7 bases; unmatched bases: 9. This CDR3 region has 13 residues. Germline CDR1 MDHEN, CDR2 SYDVKM. In nucleotides, the CDR3 is TGTGCCAGCACCCCTTCTGCGGGAGGAGAGCAGTACTTC. This sequence encodes CASTPSAGGEQYF.

The chain has TRBV6-5 and TRBJ2-7; 7 bases are shared with TRBD1. Germline values: CDR1 MNHEY, CDR2 SVGAGI. The CDR3 length is 14 residues. V lost 2 bases to trimming and J lost 4 bases; unmatched junction nucleotides: 5. CDR3 nucleotides: TGTGCCAGCAGTTACGTTTGGGACAGTTACGAGCAGTACTTC. As protein: CASSYVWDSYEQYF.

This clone was counted only a few times. The V and J genes are TRBV13 and TRBJ2-1, with 10 bases matching TRBD2. The germline CDR1 and CDR2 sequences are PRHDT and FYEKMQ (reference sequence). V gave up 4 bases and J gave up 4 bases; unmatched junction bases: 7. The CDR3 totals 16 residues. CDR3 in amino acids: CASSYPLAGVYNEQFF. For the CDR3, the DNA is TGTGCCAGCAGCTACCCGCTAGCGGGGGTGTACAATGAGCAGTTCTTC. The full variable domain, in which reference TRBV13 and TRBJ2-1 provide the parts outside the CDR3, is AAGVIQSPRHLIKEKRETATLKCYPIPRHDTVYWYQQGPGQDPQFLISFYEKMQSDKGSIPDRFSAQQFSDYHSELNMSSLELGDSALYFCASSYPLAGVYNEQFFGPGTRLTVL.

This sequence joins TRBV19 and TRBJ1-1, with 10 bases lining up with TRBD1. The J segment lost 2 bases and the V segment lost 5 bases, leaving 5 bases of the junction unmatched. The CDR3 is 15 amino acids. The germline gives CDR1 LNHDA, CDR2 SQIVND (reference sequence). The CDR3 DNA follows: TGTGCCAGTAGTCCCCGGGACAGGGGCAACACTGAAGCTTTCTTT. Translation gives CASSPRDRGNTEAFF.

This sequence joins TRBV6-5 and TRBJ1-6; possibly TRBD1 for D (5 bases). The CDR3 loop spans 15 amino acids. The V gene's germline CDR1 is MNHEY and CDR2 SVGAGI. Deletions cut 2 bases from V and 6 bases from J, with 11 bases between. CDR3 region: CASSYATVSNSPLHF. The CDR3 DNA sequence: TGTGCCAGCAGTTACGCGACAGTTTCTAATTCACCCCTCCACTTT.

V is TRBV7-3 and J is TRBJ2-2, with 9 bases aligning to TRBD1. Trimming cost V 5 bases and J 0 bases; bases outside gene matches: 4. Germline V gene lookup returns CDR1 SGHTA and CDR2 FQGTGA. This CDR3 spans 16 amino acids. The CDR3 DNA sequence: TGTGCCAGCAGCACGACAGGGGGATCGAACACCGGGGAGCTGTTTTTT. This codes for CASSTTGGSNTGELFF.

The rearrangement links TRBV7-8 to TRBJ1-2; D is ambiguous. CDR3 size: 14 residues. The germline V gene has CDR1 SGHVS and CDR2 FQNEAQ. The germline V and J ends were trimmed by 1 base and 4 bases, with 10 bases remaining between them. CDR3 bases: TGTGCCAGCAGCTTAGAACAGATAGTCTATGGCTACACCTTC. Residues: CASSLEQIVYGYTF.

The chain employs TRBV5-6 and TRBJ1-2; no definite D call. The germline V and J ends were trimmed by 4 bases and 5 bases, with 9 bases remaining between them. The CDR3 is 12 residues long. CDR1 SGHDT and CDR2 YYEEEE come from the germline V gene. The CDR3 region has the DNA TGTGCCAGCAGCCTTCCGGAGTATGGCTACACCTTC. Its translation: CASSLPEYGYTF.

The chain is built from TRBV5-1 and TRBJ2-4; 8 bases map to TRBD1. The germline V gene encodes CDR1 SGHRS and CDR2 YFSETQ. This CDR3 spans 13 amino acids. V was pared by 5 bases and J by 8 bases, with 6 bases of the junction left unmatched. The CDR3 loop reads CASRGQEEDIQYF. The CDR3 DNA reads as TGCGCCAGCAGGGGACAGGAAGAAGACATTCAGTACTTC.

V gene TRBV16 combines with J gene TRBJ1-1; possibly TRBD1 for D (5 bases). There are 16 residues in the CDR3. Germline V gives CDR1 KGHSY, CDR2 FQNENV. V lost 7 bases and J 6 bases, leaving 24 bases between the germline ends. Written as DNA, the CDR3 is TGTGCCAGCACGAAAGTCTGGGGGGTGGGATTCGCTGAAGCTTTCTTT. Amino acids: CASTKVWGVGFAEAFF.